Listed here are 9 T cell receptor beta chains from one sample, sequenced in a study of blood T cell repertoires in COVID-19. The data were produced by immunoSEQ multiplex PCR, yet TCRdb's version contains in-frame clones alone and is incomplete. This sample has about 170,000 clones, with approximately 90% found just once. Sequencing was performed on peripheral blood. Receptors were obtained from a woman older than 75 in a cohort sampled during active or convalescent COVID-19.

The genes are TRBV6-2 or TRBV6-3 and TRBJ1-2; the match to TRBD1 covers 8 bases. CDR3 length equals 15 residues. The trim removed 0 bases at V and 8 bases at J, leaving 8 bases unmatched. Germline values: CDR1 MNHEY, CDR2 SVGEGT. CDR3 bases: TGTGCCAGCAGTTACTCCAGGACAGGGAAGATCGGCTACACCTTC. Its translation is CASSYSRTGKIGYTF.

This clone was seen a few times. The chain carries TRBV19 and TRBJ2-1; D is uncertain. CDR3 size: 13 residues. Trimming stripped 10 bases from V and 8 bases from J, with 18 bases between. Germline CDR1 reads LNHDA; CDR2 reads SQIVND (reference sequence). DNA of the CDR3: TGTGCCACCCGCCTAGGCCCCCGGGATGAGCAGTTCTTC. The encoded protein is CATRLGPRDEQFF.

The chain joins TRBV6-2 or TRBV6-3 to TRBJ2-1, with 10 nucleotides matching TRBD2. This CDR3 is 16 amino acids long. Germline assignment: CDR1 MNHEY and CDR2 SVGEGT. V gave up 4 bases and J gave up 10 bases; unmatched junction bases: 13. In DNA form, the CDR3 reads TGTGCCAGCAGTTTCTCCGTCCGGCTAGCGGGAGTGGAGCAGTTCTTC. This gives the protein CASSFSVRLAGVEQFF.

The chain uses TRBV6-2 or TRBV6-3 and TRBJ1-6; no firm D call. The CDR3 is 19 residues long. V dropped 0 bases and J dropped 0 bases, with 15 bases sitting between them. CDR1 and CDR2 from the germline V gene are MNHEY and SVGEGT. The CDR3 bases are TGTGCCAGCAGTTACTCGTCGGATTCGGAGAGCTCCTATAATTCACCCCTCCACTTT. Its translation is CASSYSSDSESSYNSPLHF.

DNA of the CDR3: TGTGCCAGCAGCGAGGAGCTTAGGGGTCCTGGCTACACCTTC. Translated: CASSEELRGPGYTF. The rearrangement uses TRBV6-5 and TRBJ1-2; D possibly corresponds to TRBD1 (5 bases). The V end was cut by 6 bases, the J end by 7 bases, with 18 bases between. CDR1 and CDR2 from the germline V gene are MNHEY and SVGAGI. The CDR3 has 14 amino acids.

The chain combines TRBV30 with TRBJ1-5, with TRBD1 identical over 7 bases. The CDR3 runs 15 residues. Germline V CDR1 and CDR2: GTSNPN, SVGIG (reference sequence). The trim removed 2 bases at V and 6 bases at J, leaving 10 bases unmatched. CDR3 protein: CAWSTGGTASQPQHF. The DNA for the CDR3 is TGTGCCTGGAGTACAGGAGGGACAGCGAGTCAGCCCCAGCATTTT.

This sequence joins TRBV29-1 and TRBJ2-3; weak D call: TRBD2 (5 bases). This CDR3 contains 15 residues. The germline V and J ends were trimmed by 3 bases and 0 bases, with 13 bases remaining between them. Germline V CDR1 and CDR2: SQVTM, ANQGSEA. This CDR3 is CSVEFSARSTDTQYF. The CDR3 nucleotides are TGCAGCGTTGAGTTTAGCGCGAGGAGCACAGATACGCAGTATTTT.

The V call is TRBV27, the J call TRBJ1-2; D not certain. This CDR3 contains 15 residues. Germline values: CDR1 MNHEY, CDR2 SMNVEV (reference sequence). V gave up 2 bases and J gave up 4 bases, with 14 bases separating them. The CDR3 spells CASSLGATGIYGYTF. In nucleotides, the CDR3 is TGTGCCAGCAGTTTAGGAGCTACGGGGATCTATGGCTACACCTTC.

The chain employs TRBV2 and TRBJ1-6, with a weak D call TRBD1 (6 bases). Trimming cost V 11 bases and J 13 bases, with 18 bases left between them. The CDR3 contains 12 residues. CDR1 SNHLY and CDR2 FYNNEI come from the germline V gene. The CDR3 nucleotides read TGTGCCGGGGGGGGCCTAACGGATCCCCTCCACTTT. Its protein product is CAGGGLTDPLHF.